These 28 T cell receptor beta chains were sequenced from one sample in a study of T cells in Graves' hyperthyroidism and ophthalmopathy. It was RNA transcripts that yielded the amplified TCR beta CDR3 regions. A first-round RT-PCR of the TCR CDR3 used the HTBI primer set. TCRdb processed the multiplex PCR reads anew with MiXCR; each CDR3 protein has one entry. Altogether around 400,000 distinct CDR3 sequences are present, approximately 14% being singletons, with the ten largest covering about 30%. The specimen sequenced was blood. The receptors stem from a young woman with Graves' hyperthyroidism that later progressed to Graves' ophthalmopathy.

This clonotype came up many times. The V call is TRBV28, the J call TRBJ2-7, with TRBD2 identical over 7 bases. V was clipped by 6 bases and J by 4 bases; unmatched bases: 9. The CDR3 runs to 14 residues. Germline CDR1 and CDR2: MDHEN and SYDVKM. In DNA form, the CDR3 reads TGTGCCAGCAGGACCCGGGACTATGGATACGAGCAGTACTTC. Translating gives CASRTRDYGYEQYF.

This clonotype has ten or more counts. This chain links TRBV27 with TRBJ2-7; no reliable D call. V was pared by 3 bases and J by 2 bases, with 20 bases between. CDR1 is MNHEY, CDR2 SMNVEV, per germline (reference sequence). This CDR3 spans 17 amino acids. The CDR3 region has the DNA TGTGCCAGCAGTTTGATCAACCCTGCAAGGCGAACCTACGAGCAGTACTTC. Translating gives CASSLINPARRTYEQYF.

This clonotype showed up just a few times. This rearrangement joins TRBV5-1 to TRBJ2-2; tentative D call: TRBD1 (5 bases). Deletions cut 4 bases from V and 3 bases from J, with 10 bases between. Germline CDR1 is SGHRS and CDR2 is YFSETQ. The CDR3 consists of 14 residues. CDR3 nucleotide sequence: TGCGCCAGCAGCCAGGGCCGAGACACCGGGGAGCTGTTTTTT. It codes for CASSQGRDTGELFF.

The sample holds many counts of this clonotype. The V gene is TRBV28, the J gene TRBJ2-7, with TRBD1 identical over 8 bases. The V gene end was trimmed by 3 bases and the J gene end by 3 bases; junction bases not matched to a gene: 7. Germline CDR1 and CDR2: MDHEN and SYDVKM. The CDR3 loop spans 15 amino acids. The CDR3 loop is CASSFPGQGVYEQYF. In DNA, the CDR3 is TGTGCCAGCAGTTTCCCCGGACAGGGTGTCTACGAGCAGTACTTC.

This clonotype was detected many times. The rearrangement uses TRBV3-1 and TRBJ1-3; no clear D. V lost 4 bases and J lost 0, with 16 bases in between. Germline CDR1 and CDR2: LGHDT and YNNKEL (reference sequence). The CDR3 loop spans 17 amino acids. For the CDR3, the DNA is TGTGCCAGCAGCCGCGAAAGAACAGTGGCCTCTGGAAACACCATATATTTT. Translating it yields CASSRERTVASGNTIYF.

The rearrangement joins TRBV27 to TRBJ2-3; D remains unclear. V lost 2 bases and J 4 bases, leaving 13 bases between the germline ends. Germline loops: CDR1 MNHEY, CDR2 SMNVEV (reference sequence). This CDR3 region has 15 residues. CDR3: CASSLVLGAPDTQYF. In DNA form, the CDR3 reads TGTGCCAGCAGTTTAGTTCTAGGAGCCCCAGATACGCAGTATTTT.

The table lists this clonotype with a few counts. The chain is built from TRBV7-8 and TRBJ1-5; D is uncertain. The CDR3 consists of 15 residues. Germline V gene lookup returns CDR1 SGHVS and CDR2 FQNEAQ. The V end was cut by 1 base, the J end by 0 bases, with 7 bases between. The CDR3 coding sequence is TGTGCCAGCAGCTTAGTCTCCCGTAGCAATCAGCCCCAGCATTTT. Amino acid sequence: CASSLVSRSNQPQHF. Full variable domain (outside the CDR3, taken from reference TRBV7-8 and TRBJ1-5): GAGVSQSPRYKVAKRGQDVALRCDPISGHVSLFWYQQALGQGPEFLTYFQNEAQLDKSGLPSDRFFAERPEGSVSTLKIQRTQQEDSAVYLCASSLVSRSNQPQHFGDGTRLSIL.

This sequence joins TRBV6-1 and TRBJ1-6; unclear D gene. Trimming took 5 bases from V and 7 from J, leaving 12 bases between them. Germline V gene sequence: CDR1 MNHNS, CDR2 SASEGT. This CDR3 is built from 14 residues. The CDR3 DNA is TGTGCCAGCAGTTTAGTGATGCAGAATTCACCCCTCCACTTT. Translating gives CASSLVMQNSPLHF.

The sample holds many counts of this clonotype. V gene TRBV7-9 combines with J gene TRBJ2-1, with 10 bases aligning to TRBD1. V lost 0 bases, J lost 2 bases, and 1 base stayed unmatched. Looked up from germline, CDR1 is SEHNR and CDR2 is FQNEAQ (reference sequence). This CDR3 is 16 amino acids long. The CDR3 DNA reads TGTGCCAGCAGCTTAGCGACAGGGGGCGCCTACAATGAGCAGTTCTTC. This sequence encodes CASSLATGGAYNEQFF.

This clonotype was found many times. The V and J genes are TRBV20-1 and TRBJ2-7; 7 nucleotides match TRBD2. V was pared by 3 bases and J by 2 bases, with 4 bases of the junction left unmatched. Germline V lookup: CDR1 DFQATT, CDR2 SNEGSKA (reference sequence). The CDR3 totals 13 residues. CDR3 bases: TGCAGTGCTAGCCGGGAGGAAGCCTACGAGCAGTACTTC. It is translated as CSASREEAYEQYF.

This clonotype was seen many times. The V and J genes are TRBV27 and TRBJ1-4; D gene unclear. This CDR3 has 14 residues. Trimming left V 6 bases short and J 5 bases short, with 13 bases between. CDR1 MNHEY and CDR2 SMNVEV come from the germline V gene (reference sequence). The CDR3 region has the DNA TGTGCCAGCAGCCTTGGCGGGTGGAATGAAAAACTGTTTTTT. This gives the protein CASSLGGWNEKLFF. Full variable domain (remainder filled in from reference TRBV27 and TRBJ1-4): EAQVTQNPRYLITVTGKKLTVTCSQNMNHEYMSWYRQDPGLGLRQIYYSMNVEVTDKGDVPEGYKVSRKEKRNFPLILESPSPNQTSLYFCASSLGGWNEKLFFGSGTQLSVL.

There are a few counts of this clonotype. The chain is built from TRBV5-4 and TRBJ2-7; a possible D gene is TRBD2 (6 bases). CDR1 is SGHNT, CDR2 YYREEE, per germline (reference sequence). V was shortened by 4 bases and J by 1 base, with 24 bases between the two germline ends. There are 18 residues in the CDR3. CDR3 residues: CASSGRRAGTQGSYEQYF. The DNA of the CDR3 is TGTGCCAGCAGCGGTCGACGGGCGGGGACCCAAGGGTCCTACGAGCAGTACTTC.

This clonotype appeared many times. The genes are TRBV6-2 or TRBV6-3 and TRBJ2-4; possible D gene TRBD1, 6 bases. The CDR3 is made up of 17 amino acids. Trimming removed 2 bases from V and 0 bases from J, with 14 bases in between. Germline-derived CDR1 and CDR2 are MNHEY and SVGEGT. The CDR3 DNA reads TGTGCCAGCAGTTACCGTACAGGGTCCCCAGCCAAAAACATTCAGTACTTC. Its protein product is CASSYRTGSPAKNIQYF.

This clonotype was seen ten or more times. The V gene is TRBV30, the J gene TRBJ1-2; D is perhaps TRBD1 (5 bases). Germline CDR1 GTSNPN, CDR2 SVGIG (reference sequence). The CDR3 totals 12 residues. Trimming removed 8 bases at V and 6 bases at J, with 16 bases between. As DNA, the CDR3 is TGTGCCAGCTCAGGGTTTTCCGATGGCTACACCTTC. Protein: CASSGFSDGYTF.

Ten or more counts support this clonotype. This chain connects TRBV11-2 to TRBJ2-1; maybe TRBD1 (7 bases). The V and J ends lost 4 bases and 11 bases respectively, with 21 bases between them. This CDR3 region has 15 residues. Germline loops: CDR1 SGHAT, CDR2 FQNNGV. The chain's CDR3 is CASSYLGRGACKQFF. CDR3 DNA sequence: TGTGCCAGCAGCTACCTGGGCAGGGGGGCATGTAAGCAGTTCTTC.

This clonotype was seen a few times. This chain uses TRBV19 with TRBJ1-1; no clear D. V lost 7 bases and J lost 3, with 12 bases in between. The CDR3 has 13 residues. Germline CDR1 reads LNHDA; CDR2 reads SQIVND (reference sequence). The CDR3: CASTADWDTEAFF. Written as DNA, the CDR3 is TGTGCCAGTACCGCCGATTGGGACACTGAAGCTTTCTTT.

This clonotype was counted only a few times. This chain links TRBV4-1 with TRBJ2-1, with 8 bases lining up with TRBD2. Germline V gene data show CDR1 as MGHRA and CDR2 as YSYEKL. Germline trimming cut 0 bases from V and 4 bases from J; bases unmatched to any gene: 5. The CDR3 length is 16 residues. CDR3 coding DNA: TGCGCCAGCAGCCAAGAAGCACTAGCGGCGTACAATGAGCAGTTCTTC. Protein: CASSQEALAAYNEQFF.

The chain has TRBV7-9 and TRBJ2-7, with no clear D. V dropped 8 bases and J dropped 0 bases, with 11 bases sitting between them. In germline, CDR1 is SEHNR, CDR2 FQNEAQ (reference sequence). The CDR3 contains 13 residues. This CDR3 is CASEGTDSYEQYF. Here the CDR3 DNA reads TGTGCCAGCGAAGGAACAGACTCCTACGAGCAGTACTTC.

Ten or more counts support this clonotype. The chain combines TRBV27 with TRBJ2-2; the match to TRBD1 covers 8 bases. Germline V lookup: CDR1 MNHEY, CDR2 SMNVEV (reference sequence). The ends lost 7 bases at V and 4 bases at J; junction bases unmatched: 11. CDR3 length: 16 residues. The CDR3 loop is CASNIMGQVGTGELFF. CDR3 nucleotides: TGTGCCAGCAACATAATGGGACAGGTGGGCACCGGGGAGCTGTTTTTT.

This clonotype was counted at least ten times. The V gene is TRBV28, the J gene TRBJ2-7; D possibly uses TRBD1 or TRBD2 (6 bases each). CDR1 is MDHEN, CDR2 SYDVKM, per germline. There are 16 residues in the CDR3. V gave up 6 bases and J gave up 2 bases, with 20 bases separating them. CDR3 DNA sequence: TGTGCCAGCAGCCGAGGGGGGCAGGGGATTACCTACGAGCAGTACTTC. It is translated as CASSRGGQGITYEQYF.

This clonotype was detected a few times. The chain couples TRBV6-5 to TRBJ2-5; maybe TRBD2 (5 bases). Germline V gives CDR1 MNHEY, CDR2 SVGAGI. This CDR3 is built from 15 residues. V lost 2 bases to trimming and J lost 5 bases, with 15 bases between them. CDR3 DNA sequence: TGTGCCAGCAGTTACGGTCGCGCGGGTTGGGAGACCCAGTACTTC. This gives the protein CASSYGRAGWETQYF.

This clonotype was counted a few times. The chain uses TRBV12-3 or TRBV12-4 and TRBJ2-2; D is ambiguous. The CDR3 length is 14 residues. The V end lost 1 base, the J end lost 5 bases, and 8 bases lay between the germline ends. DNA of the CDR3: TGTGCCAGCAGTTTAGTGAACGGGACCGGGGAGCTGTTTTTT. This gives the protein CASSLVNGTGELFF.

The chain is built from TRBV7-8 and TRBJ2-7; weak D call: TRBD1 (6 bases). CDR3 size: 16 residues. Trimming left V 2 bases short and J 1 base short, with 15 bases between. Germline CDR1 SGHVS, CDR2 FQNEAQ. The CDR3 DNA is TGTGCCAGCAGCTTACTTCTGGCAGGGGCATCCTACGAGCAGTACTTC. As protein: CASSLLLAGASYEQYF.

This rearrangement joins TRBV29-1 to TRBJ2-7, with TRBD1 identical over 9 bases. The CDR3 is 14 residues long. From germline, CDR1 is SQVTM and CDR2 ANQGSEA. The V and J ends lost 6 bases and 0 bases, in that order; junction bases with no gene match: 6. In nucleotides, the CDR3 is TGCAGCGTAGGGACAGGGCTGGGCTCCTACGAGCAGTACTTC. It specifies CSVGTGLGSYEQYF.

Only a few counts were recorded for this clonotype. This chain uses TRBV27 with TRBJ2-1; D is unresolved. Germline V gene lookup returns CDR1 MNHEY and CDR2 SMNVEV (reference sequence). The CDR3 runs 15 residues. V was pared by 5 bases and J by 0 bases, with 11 bases between. CDR3 sequence reads: CASSDDTTSYNEQFF. CDR3 nucleotide sequence: TGTGCCAGCAGTGACGACACGACCTCCTACAATGAGCAGTTCTTC.

This clonotype appeared a few times. The rearrangement uses TRBV29-1 and TRBJ2-2; 10 nucleotides align to TRBD2. The germline gives CDR1 SQVTM, CDR2 ANQGSEA. The V and J ends lost 6 bases and 4 bases, in that order; junction bases with no gene match: 5. CDR3 length equals 14 residues. CDR3 nucleotides: TGCAGCGTAGCGGGAGGGACGGGCACCGGGGAGCTGTTTTTT. This translates into CSVAGGTGTGELFF.

This clonotype was seen once. One junction end disagrees with the germline gene, perhaps due to a read error. CDR3: CSASGTTSYDEQFF. The CDR3 nucleotides read TGCAGTGCTTCCGGGACTACTTCCTACGATGAGCAGTTCTTC. V usage is TRBV20-1 and J usage is TRBJ2-1; TRBD2 matches 7 bases. Germline lookup yields CDR1 DFQATT and CDR2 SNEGSKA (reference sequence). There are 14 residues in the CDR3.

The sample holds many counts of this clonotype. This sequence joins TRBV27 and TRBJ2-7; D may be TRBD1 (6 bases). Trimming took off 5 bases at V and 3 bases at J, with 14 bases between the two ends. CDR1 is MNHEY and CDR2 is SMNVEV in the germline V gene (reference sequence). The CDR3 length is 14 residues. The CDR3 DNA reads as TGTGCCAGCAGTCTCACCGGGACATTCTACGAGCAGTACTTC. Its translation: CASSLTGTFYEQYF.